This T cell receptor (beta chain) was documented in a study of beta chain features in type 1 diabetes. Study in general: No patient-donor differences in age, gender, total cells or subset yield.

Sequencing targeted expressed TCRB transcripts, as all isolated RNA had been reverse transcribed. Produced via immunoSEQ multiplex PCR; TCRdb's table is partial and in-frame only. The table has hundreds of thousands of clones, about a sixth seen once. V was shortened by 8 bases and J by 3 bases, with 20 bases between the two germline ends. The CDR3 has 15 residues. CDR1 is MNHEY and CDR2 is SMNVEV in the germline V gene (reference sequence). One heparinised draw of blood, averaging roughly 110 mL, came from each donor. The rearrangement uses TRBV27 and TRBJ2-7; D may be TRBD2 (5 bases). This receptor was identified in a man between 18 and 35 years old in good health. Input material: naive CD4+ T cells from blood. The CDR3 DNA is TGTGCCAGCTCCTTGGTCGGGATTGGGAACTACGAGCAGTACTTC. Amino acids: CASSLVGIGNYEQYF.